One sample yielded the 31 T cell receptor beta chains listed below, sequenced in a study of T cell responses to AZD1222 COVID-19 vaccine. The table came from immunoSEQ multiplex PCR; TCRdb's copy has only in-frame clones and leaves some out. The table has approximately 110,000 clones, about 92% seen once. The source was peripheral blood, collected 28 days after the second AZD1222 dose. The receptors here all came from an adult who received the AZD1222 COVID-19 vaccine.

The chain recombines TRBV5-1 with TRBJ2-7; D is possibly TRBD1 or TRBD2 (5 bases each). The CDR3 loop spans 15 amino acids. Germline CDR1 SGHRS, CDR2 YFSETQ. V gave up 0 bases and J gave up 2 bases, with 12 bases separating them. The CDR3 DNA sequence: TGCGCCAGCAGCTTGGGGTGGGGGAGTACCTACGAGCAGTACTTC. This translates into CASSLGWGSTYEQYF.

This clone has a handful of counts. This chain connects TRBV12-3 or TRBV12-4 to TRBJ2-7; D gene uncertain. This CDR3 comprises 13 residues. Trimming removed 3 bases at V and 3 bases at J, with 9 bases between. CDR3 bases: TGTGCCAGCAGTTTCCTAGAGCGCTACGAGCAGTACTTC. It codes for CASSFLERYEQYF.

This chain links TRBV28 with TRBJ1-5; D gene unclear. Trimming removed 3 bases from V and 5 bases from J, with 17 bases in between. The CDR3 spans 16 residues. Per germline, CDR1 MDHEN and CDR2 SYDVKM. In DNA form, the CDR3 reads TGTGCCAGCAGTTTGGCGGGAAGAGGCTTGCATCAGCCCCAGCATTTT. Residues: CASSLAGRGLHQPQHF.

The genes are TRBV15 and TRBJ1-6; possibly TRBD1 for D (6 bases). The CDR3 extends over 19 amino acids. Trimming shortened V by 2 bases and J by 2 bases, and 19 bases separated the two germline ends. Germline CDR1 and CDR2: LNHNV and YYDKDF (reference sequence). This CDR3 reads CATSRKTTGLGPYNSPLHF. CDR3 in DNA: TGTGCCACCAGCAGAAAGACGACAGGCCTGGGGCCCTATAATTCACCCCTCCACTTT.

This sequence joins TRBV7-2 and TRBJ2-4; no definite D call. The V gene's germline CDR1 is SGHTA and CDR2 FQGNSA. CDR3 size: 11 residues. V gave up 1 base and J gave up 8 bases, with 3 bases separating them. The CDR3 DNA sequence: TGTGCCAGCAGCTTAGAGGACATTCAGTACTTC. Protein sequence: CASSLEDIQYF.

J is TRBJ1-1 and V is TRBV6-5; 8 nucleotides align to TRBD1. The CDR3 covers 15 residues. Germline V gives CDR1 MNHEY, CDR2 SVGAGI. V was pared by 4 bases and J by 2 bases, with 6 bases of the junction left unmatched. The CDR3 here is CASSWGDRGNTEAFF. The CDR3 region has the DNA TGTGCCAGCAGTTGGGGCGACAGGGGAAACACTGAAGCTTTCTTT.

This chain connects TRBV6-1 to TRBJ1-5, with D uncertain. CDR3 size: 15 residues. V shed 2 bases and J shed 7 bases, with 15 bases lying between them. Germline CDR1 is MNHNS and CDR2 is SASEGT. The CDR3 loop reads CASSETPYVVQPQHF. In DNA form, the CDR3 reads TGTGCCAGCAGTGAAACCCCGTATGTCGTGCAGCCCCAGCATTTT.

The V call is TRBV6-5, the J call TRBJ1-5, with a tentative D call TRBD1 (5 bases). Germline CDR1 is MNHEY and CDR2 is SVGAGI. The V and J ends lost 6 bases and 0 bases respectively, with 6 bases between them. The CDR3 sequence is 13 residues long. DNA for the CDR3: TGTGCCAGCAGGGGGACTAGCAATCAGCCCCAGCATTTT. It codes for CASRGTSNQPQHF.

Here the CDR3 reads CASSLQGAYEQYF. The CDR3 coding sequence is TGTGCCAGCAGTTTACAGGGGGCTTACGAGCAGTACTTC. The rearrangement joins TRBV6-6 to TRBJ2-7, with TRBD1 matching 9 bases. Trimming at V came to 4 bases and at J to 4 bases, leaving 2 bases not matched to a gene. Germline V gene data show CDR1 as MNHNY and CDR2 as SVGAGI (reference sequence). The CDR3 extends over 13 amino acids.

This chain links TRBV5-5 with TRBJ1-1; the D gene is possibly TRBD1 (5 bases). The CDR3 has 13 amino acids. Trimming took off 2 bases at V and 9 bases at J, with 14 bases between the two ends. Germline assignment: CDR1 SGHKS and CDR2 YYEKEE (reference sequence). This CDR3 reads CASSLRGATKAFF. The DNA for the CDR3 is TGTGCCAGCAGCTTAAGGGGCGCGACCAAAGCTTTCTTT. The full variable domain, its missing parts supplied by reference TRBV5-5 and TRBJ1-1, is DAGVTQSPTHLIKTRGQQVTLRCSPISGHKSVSWYQQVLGQGPQFIFQYYEKEERGRGNFPDRFSARQFPNYSSELNVNALLLGDSALYLCASSLRGATKAFFGQGTRLTVV.

The J gene is TRBJ1-5, the V gene TRBV6-1; perhaps TRBD1 as D (5 bases). Germline CDR1 and CDR2: MNHNS and SASEGT. The CDR3 length is 17 residues. V dropped 1 base and J dropped 3 bases, with 16 bases sitting between them. CDR3 nucleotide sequence: TGTGCCAGCAGTGAAGAACCTGCAGGGTCTTTCAATCAGCCCCAGCATTTT. Translated, it gives CASSEEPAGSFNQPQHF.

The chain employs TRBV4-1 and TRBJ1-1, with a possible D match to TRBD1 (5 bases). CDR1 MGHRA and CDR2 YSYEKL come from the germline V gene. Trimming stripped 2 bases from V and 7 bases from J, with 17 bases between. The CDR3 has 15 residues. CDR3 bases: TGCGCCAGCAGCCAATGGATACAGGTGGGTGTTGAAGCTTTCTTT. Amino acid sequence: CASSQWIQVGVEAFF.

The count of this clone is one. The rearrangement uses TRBV28 and TRBJ2-3; a weak D match, TRBD2 (5 bases). The CDR3 is made up of 16 amino acids. V lost 5 bases and J lost 3, with 18 bases in between. CDR1 is MDHEN and CDR2 is SYDVKM in the germline V gene. CDR3 coding DNA: TGTGCCAGCAGTATCAACCGATGGGGAGAGACAGATACGCAGTATTTT. This encodes CASSINRWGETDTQYF.

This clone showed up just a few times. V gene TRBV28 combines with J gene TRBJ1-5; TRBD1 agrees at 9 bases. Trimming at V came to 6 bases and at J to 3 bases, leaving 12 bases not matched to a gene. Germline CDR1 and CDR2: MDHEN and SYDVKM. This CDR3 region has 17 residues. CDR3 protein: CASSYPLWDRDNQPQHF. The CDR3 DNA follows: TGTGCCAGCAGCTACCCCCTCTGGGACAGGGACAATCAGCCCCAGCATTTT.

In its sample, this clone was seen once. This chain joins TRBV20-1 and TRBJ2-1; D unresolved. CDR3 length: 11 amino acids. The V end lost 1 base, the J end lost 6 bases, and 4 bases lay between the germline ends. Germline CDR1 is DFQATT and CDR2 is SNEGSKA (reference sequence). The CDR3 coding sequence is TGCAGTGCTAGAGCCTTCAATGAGCAGTTCTTC. This gives the protein CSARAFNEQFF.

The CDR3: CASKVGQGYQPQHF. In DNA, the CDR3 is TGTGCCAGTAAAGTCGGACAGGGGTATCAGCCCCAGCATTTT. This chain connects TRBV19 to TRBJ1-5, with 9 bases identical to TRBD1. J gave up 5 bases and V 7 bases, and 6 bases lay outside the gene matches. The germline V gene encodes CDR1 LNHDA and CDR2 SQIVND (reference sequence). This CDR3 comprises 14 residues. Full variable domain (outside the CDR3, taken from reference TRBV19 and TRBJ1-5): DGGITQSPKYLFRKEGQNVTLSCEQNLNHDAMYWYRQDPGQGLRLIYYSQIVNDFQKGDIAEGYSVSREKKESFPLTVTSAQKNPTAFYLCASKVGQGYQPQHFGDGTRLSIL.

The rearrangement uses TRBV3-1 (or the pseudogene TRBV3-2) and TRBJ2-5, with D maybe TRBD2 (5 bases). The CDR3 is 14 residues long. Germline assignment: CDR1 LGHDT and CDR2 YNNKEL (reference sequence). The V and J ends lost 0 bases and 6 bases respectively, with 11 bases between them. The CDR3 DNA reads as TGTGCCAGCAGCCAAGATGCAGCGGTGAAGACCCAGTACTTC. It codes for CASSQDAAVKTQYF.

This sequence joins TRBV7-9 and TRBJ1-4, with D possibly matching TRBD1 (5 bases). Trimming shortened V by 5 bases and J by 5 bases, and 9 bases separated the two germline ends. Germline assignment: CDR1 SEHNR and CDR2 FQNEAQ (reference sequence). The CDR3 length is 13 residues. CDR3 bases: TGTGCCAGCAGCCTGACAGCAAATGAAAAACTGTTTTTT. This translates into CASSLTANEKLFF.

This rearrangement joins TRBV2 to TRBJ1-5; D not certain. Germline V gene sequence: CDR1 SNHLY, CDR2 FYNNEI. This CDR3 has 14 residues. The ends were cut back, 3 bases at V and 6 bases at J, with 12 bases in the middle. The CDR3 loop reads CASSDSLLSQPQHF. CDR3 DNA: TGTGCCAGCAGTGATAGTTTGTTGAGTCAGCCCCAGCATTTT. The variable domain in full, with the rest retrieved from reference TRBV2 and TRBJ1-5, is EPEVTQTPSHQVTQMGQEVILRCVPISNHLYFYWYRQILGQKVEFLVSFYNNEISEKSEIFDDQFSVERPDGSNFTLKIRSTKLEDSAMYFCASSDSLLSQPQHFGDGTRLSIL.

This chain connects TRBV6-5 to TRBJ1-3; TRBD1 matches 7 bases. Germline V lookup: CDR1 MNHEY, CDR2 SVGAGI. CDR3 length equals 15 residues. Losses at the gene ends were 6 bases for V and 3 bases for J; bases not matched to a gene: 8. The CDR3 is CASRQGSNFGNTIYF. The CDR3 bases are TGTGCCAGCAGACAGGGGTCGAACTTTGGAAACACCATATATTTT.

Comments on this clone: One end of the junction is discordant with germline, which a read error may explain. The CDR3 region has the DNA TGTGCCAGCAGCTGGGAAACGAGAAACACTGAGGCTTTCTTT. Amino acid sequence: CASSWETRNTEAFF. The chain is built from TRBV7-9 and TRBJ1-1; unclear D gene. The germline V gene encodes CDR1 SEHNR and CDR2 FQNEAQ (reference sequence). The CDR3 covers 14 residues.

The chain joins TRBV4-1 to TRBJ2-3; D is undetermined. With 2 bases removed from V and 0 bases from J, the gap between germline ends came to 15 bases. This CDR3 contains 17 residues. Per germline, CDR1 MGHRA and CDR2 YSYEKL. This CDR3 is CASSQFHLGSSTDTQYF. CDR3 DNA sequence: TGCGCCAGCAGCCAATTTCATCTCGGGTCTAGCACAGATACGCAGTATTTT.

The J gene is TRBJ2-5, the V gene TRBV18; 8 bases fit TRBD1. V lost 3 bases, J lost 2 bases, and 5 bases stayed unmatched. CDR3 length: 15 residues. CDR1 is KGHSH and CDR2 is LQKENI in the germline V gene. The CDR3 spells CASSPVGTGQETQYF. Written as DNA, the CDR3 is TGTGCCAGCTCACCTGTCGGGACAGGACAAGAGACCCAGTACTTC.

In nucleotides, the CDR3 is TGTGCCAGCAGTTTACGAGTTTCAGGGATTAGTCAGCCCCAGCATTTT. Translated, it gives CASSLRVSGISQPQHF. The chain is built from TRBV28 and TRBJ1-5; tentative D call: TRBD1 (5 bases). Trimming cost V 2 bases and J 6 bases, with 17 bases left between them. The CDR3 runs 16 residues. The germline gives CDR1 MDHEN, CDR2 SYDVKM.

V usage is TRBV6-1 and J usage is TRBJ1-2; D unclear. Trimming stripped 3 bases from V and 1 base from J, with 0 bases between. CDR1 is MNHNS, CDR2 SASEGT, per germline. This CDR3 contains 11 residues. CDR3 in DNA: TGTGCCAGCAGTGATAACTATGGCTACACCTTC. Protein sequence: CASSDNYGYTF.

This clone was recorded once. The gene calls are TRBV5-4 and TRBJ1-2; 8 positions match TRBD1. There are 15 residues in the CDR3. Germline loops: CDR1 SGHNT, CDR2 YYREEE (reference sequence). The V segment lost 4 bases and the J segment 4 bases; nucleotides outside the gene matches: 9. CDR3 nucleotide sequence: TGTGCCAGCAGCCCGGGGACAGGACTCCTCTATGGCTACACCTTC. Amino acid sequence: CASSPGTGLLYGYTF.

This chain uses TRBV19 with TRBJ1-3; the D is unclear. V was cut by 8 bases and J by 0 bases, with 8 bases left in between. This CDR3 is built from 13 residues. CDR1 LNHDA and CDR2 SQIVND come from the germline V gene (reference sequence). The CDR3 loop reads CASFEFSGNTIYF. The CDR3 nucleotides read TGTGCCAGTTTCGAGTTCTCTGGAAACACCATATATTTT.

The chain carries TRBV5-4 and TRBJ1-1; D gene ambiguous. Germline lookup yields CDR1 SGHNT and CDR2 YYREEE (reference sequence). Trimming cost V 0 bases and J 0 bases, with 15 bases left between them. The CDR3 is made up of 17 amino acids. This CDR3 reads CASSLDMARIMNTEAFF. CDR3 nucleotides: TGTGCCAGCAGCTTGGATATGGCCAGAATAATGAACACTGAAGCTTTCTTT.

The chain recombines TRBV11-2 with TRBJ2-5; tentative D call: TRBD2 (6 bases). Trimming left V 5 bases short and J 2 bases short, with 18 bases between. Germline V lookup: CDR1 SGHAT, CDR2 FQNNGV. The CDR3 contains 16 residues. The CDR3 DNA sequence: TGTGCCAGCAGCCGTTGGGACGGCGGGATGCAAGAGACCCAGTACTTC. Translated, it gives CASSRWDGGMQETQYF.

The rearrangement uses TRBV5-1 and TRBJ2-7; D is undetermined. Trimming left V 0 bases short and J 4 bases short, with 11 bases between. This CDR3 comprises 14 residues. The germline gives CDR1 SGHRS, CDR2 YFSETQ. The CDR3 region is CASSLASGWYEQYF. Written as DNA, the CDR3 is TGCGCCAGCAGCTTGGCCTCAGGATGGTACGAGCAGTACTTC.

The J gene is TRBJ2-1, the V gene TRBV6-5; D not certain. The CDR3 is 13 amino acids. Germline V gene data show CDR1 as MNHEY and CDR2 as SVGAGI. Trimming pared 4 bases from V and 9 bases from J, leaving 13 bases between. The CDR3 sequence: CASSSDLTSEQFF. CDR3 nucleotide sequence: TGTGCCAGCAGTTCAGACTTGACCAGTGAGCAGTTCTTC.